The clone carrying this T cell receptor beta chain was seen ten or more times. Antigen unknown. The sample originates from a study of Graves' ophthalmopathy and Graves' hyperthyroidism. Across the study: Peripheral blood collection took place at initial diagnosis, before any treatment. Study-wide results and caveats: Forecasting of ophthalmopathy progression by the model achieved approximately 70% sensitivity and approximately 72% specificity.

Diagnosis used clinical symptoms, serum thyroxine, TRAb, thyroid ultrasound and orbital computed tomography. The germline V gene encodes CDR1 MNHEY and CDR2 SVGEGT. This CDR3 has 14 amino acids. The ends were cut back, 4 bases at V and 7 bases at J, with 16 bases in the middle. Researchers took RNA transcripts and amplified TCR beta CDR3 regions from them. RT-PCR was first run with HTBI primers, then multiplex PCR in a second round. In TCRdb, the multiplex PCR reads were re-called with MiXCR into one record per CDR3 protein. In the table there are 150,000 to 200,000 distinct CDR3 sequences, around two fifths of which are singletons.

The receptor was derived from a man aged 25 to 45 with Graves' ophthalmopathy. The sequencing sample was made of peripheral blood. The V call is TRBV6-2 or TRBV6-3, the J call TRBJ1-2; D unclear. The DNA of the CDR3 is TGTGCCAGCAGTTTTGGGGAGACTACCGGTGGCTACACCTTC. The encoded protein is CASSFGETTGGYTF.